These 26 T cell receptor beta chains came from one sample sequenced in a study of blood T cell repertoires in COVID-19. Libraries were prepared by immunoSEQ multiplex PCR; TCRdb keeps only in-frame clonotypes and omits some of them. The table records about 200,000 clones, 75% to 85% of them present only once. Sequenced sample: peripheral blood. These receptors all come from a woman of 80 years or more with COVID-19, enrolled during active disease.

This chain joins TRBV19 and TRBJ1-1; weak D call: TRBD1 (6 bases). V was clipped by 7 bases and J by 0 bases, with 18 bases between them. The CDR3 spans 16 residues. In germline, CDR1 is LNHDA, CDR2 SQIVND (reference sequence). CDR3 loop: CASIGGASRLNTEAFF. The DNA of the CDR3 is TGTGCCAGTATAGGGGGTGCGTCCCGTCTGAACACTGAAGCTTTCTTT.

CDR3 sequence reads: CAWSTGANTIYF. CDR3 bases: TGTGCCTGGAGTACGGGTGCAAACACCATATATTTT. J is TRBJ1-3 and V is TRBV30; no clear D gene. V was trimmed by 2 bases and J by 6 bases, leaving 8 bases between them. The CDR3 contains 12 residues. Germline CDR1 reads GTSNPN; CDR2 reads SVGIG (reference sequence).

The genes are TRBV30 and TRBJ1-1; 7 bases are a match to TRBD1. V trimming: 0 bases; J trimming: 11 bases; junction bases outside the gene matches: 6. The V gene's germline CDR1 is GTSNPN and CDR2 SVGIG (reference sequence). This CDR3 is 12 amino acids long. This chain's CDR3 is CAWSVETGRAFF. In nucleotides, the CDR3 is TGTGCCTGGAGTGTAGAGACAGGGCGCGCTTTCTTT.

This clone turned up a few times. V is TRBV10-3 and J is TRBJ2-1; 10 bases are a match to TRBD2. Germline-derived CDR1 and CDR2 are ENHRY and SYGVKD. Trimming cost V 8 bases and J 8 bases; bases outside gene matches: 9. The CDR3 covers 14 residues. The CDR3 nucleotides read TGTGCCATCCGAGCGGGAGGGCCAAGGGATGAGCAGTTCTTC. It specifies CAIRAGGPRDEQFF.

The V and J genes are TRBV19 and TRBJ1-2; a possible D gene is TRBD1 (5 bases). V lost 7 bases to trimming and J lost 7 bases, with 16 bases between them. Germline CDR1 reads LNHDA; CDR2 reads SQIVND (reference sequence). CDR3 length: 13 amino acids. The CDR3, as DNA: TGTGCCAGTACCCCGTCCCAAAGGGGTGGCTACACCTTC. This translates into CASTPSQRGGYTF.

This clone was counted a single time. The chain recombines TRBV5-1 with TRBJ1-3; D perhaps matches TRBD1 (5 bases). The germline V and J ends were trimmed by 3 bases and 5 bases, with 12 bases remaining between them. CDR1 SGHRS and CDR2 YFSETQ come from the germline V gene. This CDR3 spans 14 amino acids. The CDR3 is CASSSGDRRNTIYF. The CDR3 DNA reads TGCGCCAGCAGCTCGGGGGACCGTCGAAACACCATATATTTT.

The V call is TRBV5-5, the J call TRBJ2-1; 7 bases match TRBD1. There are 15 residues in the CDR3. V trimming: 4 bases; J trimming: 2 bases; junction bases outside the gene matches: 6. From germline, CDR1 is SGHKS and CDR2 YYEKEE (reference sequence). Here the CDR3 reads CASSPRQGAYNEQFF. The CDR3 DNA follows: TGTGCCAGCAGCCCTAGACAGGGAGCCTACAATGAGCAGTTCTTC.

The CDR3 DNA reads as TGTGCCAGCAGTAACAGGGGAGGCCAAACGGCTTTCTTT. It translates to CASSNRGGQTAFF. The genes are TRBV2 and TRBJ1-1, with 7 bases aligning to TRBD1. CDR1 SNHLY and CDR2 FYNNEI come from the germline V gene. The CDR3 is 13 amino acids. J gave up 11 bases and V 5 bases, and 11 bases lay outside the gene matches.

The V call is TRBV5-1, the J call TRBJ1-2; tentative D call: TRBD1 (5 bases). The germline CDR1 and CDR2 sequences are SGHRS and YFSETQ. The CDR3 runs 14 residues. Trimming took off 2 bases at V and 10 bases at J, with 18 bases between the two ends. CDR3 protein: CASSFPTQEIDYTF. CDR3 sequence (DNA): TGCGCCAGCAGCTTCCCAACACAGGAAATTGACTACACCTTC.

The chain links TRBV12-3 or TRBV12-4 to TRBJ1-1, with 7 bases that match TRBD1. Trimming removed 7 bases from V and 5 bases from J; junction bases left unmatched: 4. The CDR3 is 12 amino acids. The CDR3 coding sequence is TGTGCCAGCAAGGGGGCATTAACTGAAGCTTTCTTT. It codes for CASKGALTEAFF.

This chain uses TRBV7-9 with TRBJ1-6; D gene uncertain. Trimming took off 4 bases at V and 7 bases at J, with 5 bases between the two ends. Germline CDR1 SEHNR, CDR2 FQNEAQ (reference sequence). The CDR3 is made up of 12 amino acids. The CDR3 region has the DNA TGTGCCAGCAGCTCCAGGAATTCACCCCTCCACTTT. It translates to CASSSRNSPLHF.

The rearrangement uses TRBV2 and TRBJ1-5; possible D gene TRBD1, 6 bases. CDR1 and CDR2 from the germline V gene are SNHLY and FYNNEI. Trimming left V 6 bases short and J 6 bases short, with 15 bases between. The CDR3 is 14 residues long. The CDR3 coding sequence is TGTGCCAGCAGAAACAGGGATGTGCCTCAGCCCCAGCATTTT. The encoded protein is CASRNRDVPQPQHF.

A word on this clone: Different DNA sequences within this sample yield the same CDR3. The rearrangement joins TRBV18 to TRBJ2-5; TRBD2 might be the D (6 bases). The CDR3 extends over 12 amino acids. Germline loops: CDR1 KGHSH, CDR2 LQKENI. The V and J ends lost 6 bases and 2 bases respectively, with 7 bases between them. CDR3 in DNA: TGTGCCAGCTCCCGGGGGCAAGAGACCCAGTACTTC. It is translated as CASSRGQETQYF.

This rearrangement joins TRBV4-2 to TRBJ1-1, with D possibly TRBD1 on 5 matching bases. Trimming cost V 1 base and J 1 base, with 10 bases left between them. From germline, CDR1 is LGHNA and CDR2 YNFKEQ. This CDR3 is 15 amino acids long. The CDR3 region has the DNA TGTGCCAGCAGCCAAGTTGGGGGGAGGAACACTGAAGCTTTCTTT. It yields the protein CASSQVGGRNTEAFF.

This clone occurred once. The chain joins TRBV9 to TRBJ1-2; maybe TRBD1 (5 bases). V lost 2 bases and J 8 bases, leaving 16 bases between the germline ends. Germline V CDR1 and CDR2: SGDLS, YYNGEE. The CDR3 runs to 14 residues. CDR3: CASSVIGQGSGYTF. CDR3 nucleotide sequence: TGTGCCAGCAGCGTCATCGGGCAGGGCAGCGGCTACACCTTC.

The J gene is TRBJ1-1, the V gene TRBV25-1, with TRBD1 matching 10 bases. Germline trimming cut 6 bases from V and 2 bases from J; bases unmatched to any gene: 0. The CDR3 is 13 residues long. Looked up from germline, CDR1 is MGHDK and CDR2 is SYGVNS. CDR3 residues: CASRTGGNTEAFF. CDR3 nucleotide sequence: TGTGCCAGCAGGACAGGGGGCAACACTGAAGCTTTCTTT.

This chain links TRBV5-1 with TRBJ1-2; unclear D gene. This CDR3 is 15 amino acids long. With 2 bases removed from V and 7 bases from J, the gap between germline ends came to 18 bases. Per the germline V gene, CDR1 is SGHRS and CDR2 is YFSETQ. DNA of the CDR3: TGCGCCAGCAGCTTAGAGGGAAACTCAGCCCGTGGCTACACCTTC. This sequence encodes CASSLEGNSARGYTF.

This clone has a count of ten or more. The CDR3 nucleotides read TGTGCCAGTAGTAGACCGGGACAGGGGTATGGCTACACCTTC. Residues: CASSRPGQGYGYTF. This rearrangement joins TRBV19 to TRBJ1-2, with 10 bases fitting TRBD1. CDR3 size: 14 residues. Germline CDR1 LNHDA, CDR2 SQIVND (reference sequence). The V gene end was trimmed by 4 bases and the J gene end by 5 bases; junction bases not matched to a gene: 4.

The chain carries TRBV7-2 and TRBJ2-1; 9 bases fit TRBD1. The CDR3 has 13 residues. CDR1 and CDR2 (germline): SGHTA, FQGNSA. V lost 4 bases to trimming and J lost 9 bases; unmatched junction nucleotides: 4. The DNA of the CDR3 is TGTGCCAGCAGCTCAGGACAGGGGTTTGAGCAGTTCTTC. It encodes CASSSGQGFEQFF.

This chain joins TRBV29-1 and TRBJ2-5, with a tentative D call TRBD1 (6 bases). The closer fit of TRBJ2-7 to the DNA end suggests the J call may be wrong. CDR1 and CDR2 from the germline V gene are SQVTM and ANQGSEA. The CDR3 covers 13 residues. The DNA for the CDR3 is TGCAGCGTTGGCCGGGACACCTTCTACGAGCAGTACTTC. This codes for CSVGRDTFYEQYF.

The V gene is TRBV24-1, the J gene TRBJ2-1; 9 bases are shared with TRBD1. V trimming: 12 bases; J trimming: 4 bases; junction bases outside the gene matches: 15. The germline CDR1 and CDR2 sequences are KGHDR and SFDVKD. CDR3 size: 16 residues. CDR3 coding DNA: TGTGCCGCCTCCAGCTCCGGGACAGGGATTTACAATGAGCAGTTCTTC. Its translation: CAASSSGTGIYNEQFF.

The chain recombines TRBV7-9 with TRBJ1-6; tentative D call: TRBD1 (5 bases). This CDR3 contains 15 residues. Looked up from germline, CDR1 is SEHNR and CDR2 is FQNEAQ (reference sequence). Deletions cut 7 bases from V and 6 bases from J, with 16 bases between. The CDR3 coding sequence is TGTGCCAGCACCTCTTCTACAGGACCTAATTCACCCCTCCACTTT. This encodes CASTSSTGPNSPLHF.

The CDR3: CASSLASDQPQHF. As DNA, the CDR3 is TGCGCCAGCAGCTTGGCCTCCGATCAGCCCCAGCATTTT. The chain employs TRBV5-1 and TRBJ1-5; unclear D gene. Between the trimmed V and J ends, which lost 0 bases and 5 bases, there was a span of 6 bases. CDR3 length equals 13 residues. In germline, CDR1 is SGHRS, CDR2 YFSETQ.

This chain connects TRBV5-4 to TRBJ1-2, with D tentatively TRBD1 (6 bases). The V and J ends lost 6 bases and 5 bases respectively, with 17 bases between them. This CDR3 has 14 amino acids. Germline lookup yields CDR1 SGHNT and CDR2 YYREEE (reference sequence). In nucleotides, the CDR3 is TGTGCCAGCACCCTATCCGGGACAAGTTATGGCTACACCTTC. The encoded protein is CASTLSGTSYGYTF.

This chain uses TRBV5-1 with TRBJ2-5; the match to TRBD1 covers 9 bases. The CDR3 runs to 15 residues. In germline, CDR1 is SGHRS, CDR2 YFSETQ. V lost 0 bases to trimming and J lost 3 bases; unmatched junction nucleotides: 3. For the CDR3, the DNA is TGCGCCAGCAGCTTGGCCTGGACAGGGGAAGAGACCCAGTACTTC. Amino acids: CASSLAWTGEETQYF.

The chain combines TRBV18 with TRBJ2-7; TRBD1 matches at 8 bases. The CDR3 totals 14 residues. V gave up 4 bases and J gave up 6 bases; unmatched junction bases: 8. CDR1 is KGHSH and CDR2 is LQKENI in the germline V gene. CDR3 DNA sequence: TGTGCCAGCTCACAAAACAACAGGGGGAGCGAGCAGTACGTC. As protein: CASSQNNRGSEQYV.